The present T cell receptor (beta chain) was sequenced within a study of post-analysis software for immune sequencing data. In the study overall: Patients with relapsing-remitting, secondary progressive and progressive-relapsing multiple sclerosis courses were all represented.

This clonotype has only a few counts. Unique molecular identifiers tagged the TCR beta cDNA libraries. Once 1 to 10 million T cells were used, 400,000 to 550,000 cDNA molecules resulted. TCRdb recomputed calls from the PCR reads with MiXCR, one row per CDR3 protein. The table shows fewer than 850,000 distinct CDR3 sequences, with about 27% occurring only once. Material for sequencing was blood. This sequence was found in a girl aged 5-17 years with multiple sclerosis.

The CDR3 region has the DNA TGCAGCACCGCCTCAGGGGGCGCCGGGGAGCAGTACTTC. This gives the protein CSTASGGAGEQYF. The rearrangement joins TRBV29-1 to TRBJ2-7, with 8 bases matching TRBD1. J gave up 7 bases and V 8 bases, and 13 bases lay outside the gene matches. Looked up from germline, CDR1 is SQVTM and CDR2 is ANQGSEA. The CDR3 runs to 13 residues.